Detailed here is one T cell receptor beta chain. TCRdb keeps only in-frame clones here, not all; method: immunoSEQ multiplex PCR. Here the sample spans some 110,000 clones, roughly 92% being singletons. These data originate in a study of siplizumab effects on memory and regulatory T cells. V lost 5 bases, J lost 4 bases, and 11 bases lay in between. The CDR3 is 14 residues long. Per the germline V gene, CDR1 is LGHNT and CDR2 is FRNRAP. The source of this sequence is a human donor in good health. Sequences were obtained from Tregs sorted from blood. The chain uses TRBV12-5 and TRBJ2-2; D may match TRBD1 or TRBD2 (6 bases each). The CDR3 DNA reads TGTGCTAGTGGTCCGGGGGCTGGCACCGGGGAGCTGTTTTTT. Its protein product is CASGPGAGTGELFF.